Many counts were recorded for the clone carrying this T cell receptor beta chain. Antigen: not known. The sample is drawn from a study of T cells in Graves' hyperthyroidism and ophthalmopathy. The CDR3 length is 15 residues. Germline V lookup: CDR1 SGHAT, CDR2 FQNNGV. V dropped 5 bases and J dropped 0 bases, with 12 bases sitting between them. The study's findings and limits: Blood shared most expanded thyroid clonotypes above 0.001. Stable hyperthyroidism and ophthalmopathy were separated using 13 V-J signatures.

RNA transcripts were the template for amplifying TCR beta CDR3 regions. The TCR CDR3 was amplified in a first-round RT-PCR using the HTBI primer set. TCRdb re-called the multiplex PCR reads with MiXCR, one entry per CDR3 protein. The sample includes about 380,000 distinct CDR3 sequences, more than 11% seen only once; the top ten take about 10%. Disease duration under 2 months; hyperthyroidism patients were aged 18 to 65. Used for diagnoses were clinical symptoms, serum thyroxine and TRAb, thyroid ultrasound and orbital computed tomography. The chain recombines TRBV11-2 with TRBJ2-3; D is possibly TRBD1 (6 bases). The TCR was taken from a woman aged 55-70 years with Graves' hyperthyroidism. Sequencing used blood. CDR3 nucleotides: TGTGCCAGCAGCCGACAGGACGCAAGCACAGATACGCAGTATTTT. Translation: CASSRQDASTDTQYF.